This T cell receptor beta chain originates from a study of T cell responses to AZD1222 COVID-19 vaccine. Overall study results and limits: At baseline, seropositivity was found in only six or seven AZD1222 recipients. Spike-specific TCR breadth and depth rose after two AZD1222 doses.

Using immunoSEQ multiplex PCR, the repertoire was profiled, and TCRdb retains in-frame clones only, with some absent. The sample has around 120,000 clones, approximately 92% seen once. Remarks on this clone: Its antigen is undetermined.

The TCR comes from an adult who received the AZD1222 COVID-19 vaccine. The input for sequencing was peripheral blood, taken 28 days after the second AZD1222 dose.

The CDR3 sequence is CASSPGAGSTGNTIYF. The CDR3, as DNA: TGTGCCAGCTCACCAGGGGCAGGGAGCACTGGAAACACCATATATTTT. V usage is TRBV18 and J usage is TRBJ1-3; TRBD1 might be the D (5 bases). V was trimmed by 2 bases and J by 2 bases, leaving 13 bases between them. This CDR3 has 16 amino acids. The germline V gene has CDR1 KGHSH and CDR2 LQKENI.